This TCR beta chain was sequenced in a study of blood T cell repertoires in COVID-19. V lost 1 base and J lost 8, with 14 bases in between. Germline V gene data show CDR1 as SEHNR and CDR2 as FQNEAQ (reference sequence). The CDR3 covers 14 residues. Profiling relied on immunoSEQ multiplex PCR, and the TCRdb table lists in-frame clones only, not all of them. In the table there are 300,000 to 400,000 clones, 80% to 90% of which are singletons. Enrollees, about 18 to 90 years old, lived in fewer than 25 US areas. The V and J genes are TRBV7-9 and TRBJ1-2, with D possibly matching TRBD1 (6 bases). The receptor's source is a man between 18 and 29 years old who had recovered from COVID-19. The sequenced sample consisted of PBMCs or T cells enriched from blood (not recorded which). The CDR3 DNA reads as TGTGCCAGCAGCTTAGTTGGGACAACGAGGGGCTACACCTTC. This codes for CASSLVGTTRGYTF.